This T cell receptor (beta chain) comes out of a study of blood T cell repertoires in COVID-19. Per germline, CDR1 LGHDT and CDR2 YNNKEL (reference sequence). Trimming at V came to 3 bases and at J to 8 bases, leaving 3 bases not matched to a gene. The CDR3 has 13 amino acids. Sequencing was performed with immunoSEQ multiplex PCR; in TCRdb, only in-frame clones are kept and a portion is missing. This sample has roughly 130,000 clones, with roughly 90% found just once. The sequenced sample was peripheral blood. The TCR comes from a man aged 50-59 years with active COVID-19. The chain links TRBV3-1 (or the pseudogene TRBV3-2) to TRBJ1-2; 10 bases align to TRBD1. CDR3 coding DNA: TGTGCCAGCAGCCACCGGGACAGGGGAGGCTACACCTTC. Protein product: CASSHRDRGGYTF.